This record looks at one T cell receptor beta chain sequence and its context. The target antigen is unknown. One end of the junction fails to match germline, which may point to a read error. This CDR3 has 16 residues. CDR1 is SGHDT, CDR2 YYEEEE, per germline. This sample was included in a study of cytomegalovirus exposure and HLA in healthy donors. Researchers ran the PCR with 60 Vbeta and 13 Jbeta primers. Using immunoSEQ multiplex PCR, the repertoire was profiled, and TCRdb retains in-frame clones only, with some absent. This table has fewer than 100,000 clones, around 77% appearing once. Study-level findings and limits: A later look showed TCR association rates differing by HLA locus, highest for DRB1 and lowest for HLA-C.

This chain connects TRBV5-6 to TRBJ2-2; TRBD1 matches at 7 bases. The sequenced material came from PBMCs. This clonotype originated in a female donor in good health and CMV-seronegative. The CDR3 coding sequence is TGTGCCAGCACCTTGGGACAGATTACGAACACCGGGGAGCTGTTTTTT. It codes for CASTLGQITNTGELFF.